Listed below are T cell receptor beta chains from one sample, sequenced in a study of T cells after yellow fever vaccination. Each CDR3 protein gets one entry after TCRdb re-called the 5' RACE reads with MiXCR. The sample includes roughly 330,000 distinct CDR3 sequences, approximately 3.9% of them seen just once. The sample was PBMCs, taken 5 days after the yellow fever booster vaccination. These receptors were collected from a man younger than 35 who received the YFV17D yellow fever vaccine. Each CDR3 is given with its conserved first and last residue. The order of the fields is clone size, J gene, V gene, D gene, CDR3 DNA, CDR3 protein. A D gene is named only where the DNA matches it firmly. The size field is filled for only some rows; it gives once, few, many or a size class.

size: -; J: TRBJ2-2; V: TRBV5-1; D: TRBD2; DNA: TGCGCCAGCAGTTCCTACGGGGGGACCGGGGAGCTGTTTTTT; CDR3: CASSSYGGTGELFF
size: many; J: TRBJ2-2; V: TRBV24-1; D: -; DNA: TGTGCCACCAGCTCCGGGGGGGAGCTGTTTTTT; CDR3: CATSSGGELFF
size: many; J: TRBJ2-3; V: TRBV28; D: -; DNA: TGTGCCAGCAGTTCCTCCCTCGGGCCCGGGGCAGATACGCAGTATTTT; CDR3: CASSSSLGPGADTQYF
size: -; J: TRBJ1-2; V: TRBV18; D: TRBD1; DNA: TGTGCCAGCTCACCTACAACATCTGGACAGGGGTCTGGCTACACCTTC; CDR3: CASSPTTSGQGSGYTF
size: -; J: TRBJ2-1; V: TRBV20-1; D: -; DNA: TGCAGTGCTAGAGATCCTGGGGGGTTAAACTCCTACAATGAGCAGTTCTTC; CDR3: CSARDPGGLNSYNEQFF
size: few; J: TRBJ2-7; V: TRBV10-3; D: -; DNA: TGTGCCACCCGGGACTCGGCCGTCTACGAGCAGTACTTC; CDR3: CATRDSAVYEQYF
size: -; J: TRBJ1-2; V: TRBV29-1; D: -; DNA: TGCAGCGTTGAGCTCCTGGGACCTGGCTACACCTTC; CDR3: CSVELLGPGYTF
size: many; J: TRBJ2-7; V: TRBV7-2; D: -; DNA: TGTGCCAGCAGCCCCTCTGAGCCCTACGAGCAGTACTTC; CDR3: CASSPSEPYEQYF
size: -; J: TRBJ2-2; V: TRBV3-1; D: -; DNA: TGTGCCAGCAGCCATTTTAACACCGGGGAGCTGTTTTTT; CDR3: CASSHFNTGELFF
size: many; J: TRBJ1-1; V: TRBV5-6; D: -; DNA: TGTGCCAGCAGCTCACTACAGGGGAACACTGAAGCTTTCTTT; CDR3: CASSSLQGNTEAFF
size: -; J: TRBJ1-1; V: TRBV19; D: -; DNA: TGTGCCAGTAGTATAGCTCCGGGGTCGAACACTGAAGCTTTCTTT; CDR3: CASSIAPGSNTEAFF
size: -; J: TRBJ2-5; V: TRBV18; D: -; DNA: TGTGCCAGCTCAGGCGCGTGGATAGAGACCAAGTACTTC; CDR3: CASSGAWIETKYF
size: few; J: TRBJ1-1; V: TRBV20-1; D: TRBD1; DNA: TGCAGTGCTAGCCTGAGGGGGACAGGGCTGGGCACTGAAGCTTTCTTT; CDR3: CSASLRGTGLGTEAFF
size: many; J: TRBJ1-2; V: TRBV27; D: TRBD1; DNA: TGTGCCAGCAGTCCCCGGACAGGGAACTATGGCTACACCTTC; CDR3: CASSPRTGNYGYTF
size: many; J: TRBJ2-5; V: TRBV5-1; D: -; DNA: TGCGCCAGCAGTTTGGGGGACCCCCAAGAGACCCAGTACTTC; CDR3: CASSLGDPQETQYF
size: many; J: TRBJ2-3; V: TRBV7-2; D: TRBD2; DNA: TGTGCCAGCAGCTTAGTTGCGGGGGGAACGCAGTATTTT; CDR3: CASSLVAGGTQYF
size: -; J: TRBJ1-1; V: TRBV25-1; D: -; DNA: TGTGCCAGCAGTGATTACACGTCCGCTGAAGCTTTCTTT; CDR3: CASSDYTSAEAFF
size: -; J: TRBJ2-1; V: TRBV28; D: -; DNA: TGTGCCAGCAGTCCCCGGTCAGAGACCTACAATGAGCAGTTCTTC; CDR3: CASSPRSETYNEQFF
size: many; J: TRBJ1-6; V: TRBV18; D: -; DNA: TGTGCCAGCTCACCACGGGGGGCATACGGTTCACCCCTCCACTTT; CDR3: CASSPRGAYGSPLHF
size: -; J: TRBJ1-5; V: TRBV20-1; D: -; DNA: TGCAGTGCTAGGGGGCGGTCGGGACTGGCCCAGCATTTT; CDR3: CSARGRSGLAQHF
size: few; J: TRBJ2-7; V: TRBV20-1; D: -; DNA: TGCAGTGCTAGAACACCGGGCGACGACGAGCAGTACTTC; CDR3: CSARTPGDDEQYF
size: few; J: TRBJ2-1; V: TRBV6-2/TRBV6-3; D: TRBD2; DNA: TGTGCCAGCAGTTACGGCCGACTCGCGGGGGGGCCCGATGAGCAGTTCTTC; CDR3: CASSYGRLAGGPDEQFF
size: -; J: TRBJ2-7; V: TRBV11-2; D: -; DNA: TGTGCCAGCAGCTTAGATTGGTGGGGACACGAGCAGTACTTC; CDR3: CASSLDWWGHEQYF
size: few; J: TRBJ2-7; V: TRBV7-2; D: -; DNA: TGTGCCAGCAGCTTAGCGGCTGACTACGAGCAGTACTTC; CDR3: CASSLAADYEQYF
size: -; J: TRBJ1-6; V: TRBV6-5; D: TRBD1; DNA: TGTGCCAGCACCGCTTGGACAGGGCAAGGTTCACCCATCCACTTT; CDR3: CASTAWTGQGSPIHF
size: few; J: TRBJ2-5; V: TRBV6-5; D: -; DNA: TGTGCCAGCAGTACCACTCCCCCACCGGACTCGAGACAAGAGACCCAGTACTTC; CDR3: CASSTTPPPDSRQETQYF
size: few; J: TRBJ2-1; V: TRBV7-9; D: -; DNA: TGTGCCAGCAGCTCCTCCGACCGAGACAATGAGCAGTTCTTC; CDR3: CASSSSDRDNEQFF
size: -; J: TRBJ2-3; V: TRBV5-6; D: -; DNA: TGTGCCAGCAGCGGAGCAAATACGCAGTATTTT; CDR3: CASSGANTQYF
size: -; J: TRBJ2-2; V: TRBV6-5; D: -; DNA: TGTGCCAGCAGTTACTCGACTCGGGGGATCTCCGCGAACACCGGGGAGCTGTTTTTT; CDR3: CASSYSTRGISANTGELFF
size: few; J: TRBJ2-5; V: TRBV4-3; D: -; DNA: TGCGCCAGCAGCCAAGATCCGGGGGGCCGTGGGGAGACCCAGTACTTC; CDR3: CASSQDPGGRGETQYF
size: -; J: TRBJ2-3; V: TRBV5-1; D: TRBD2; DNA: TGCGCCAGCGGTGGACTAGCCGACACAGATACGCAGTGTTTT; CDR3: CASGGLADTDTQCF
size: few; J: TRBJ1-2; V: TRBV5-8; D: -; DNA: TGTGCCAGCAGCTTGGGTGGGCCGGACGACTATGGCTACACCTTC; CDR3: CASSLGGPDDYGYTF
size: many; J: TRBJ2-7; V: TRBV7-9; D: -; DNA: TGTGCCAGCAGCCGTGGGACTTCCTACGAGCAGTACTTC; CDR3: CASSRGTSYEQYF
size: many; J: TRBJ1-5; V: TRBV5-6; D: -; DNA: TGTGCCAGCTCAATCTCCCTGGGTTTCCCCCAGCATTTT; CDR3: CASSISLGFPQHF
size: -; J: TRBJ2-1; V: TRBV4-1; D: -; DNA: TGCGCCAGCAGCCCGCGGGGCCACTCCTACAATGAGCAGTTCTTC; CDR3: CASSPRGHSYNEQFF
size: few; J: TRBJ2-1; V: TRBV5-5; D: -; DNA: TGTGCCAGCAGCTTGGGTTTTGGGAACAATGAGCAGTTCTTC; CDR3: CASSLGFGNNEQFF
size: -; J: TRBJ2-6; V: TRBV28; D: -; DNA: TGTGCCAGCAGCCCCGGGACCGCTAGGGCCAACGTCCTGACTTTC; CDR3: CASSPGTARANVLTF
size: many; J: TRBJ2-7; V: TRBV7-2; D: -; DNA: TGTGCCAGCAGCCAATTACCGGGACTCTGGTACGAGCAGTACTTC; CDR3: CASSQLPGLWYEQYF
size: -; J: TRBJ1-6; V: TRBV20-1; D: -; DNA: TGCAGTGCTACAAGGGGGTATTCCTCCTATAATTCACCCCTCCACTTT; CDR3: CSATRGYSSYNSPLHF
size: -; J: TRBJ1-4; V: TRBV5-6; D: TRBD1; DNA: TGTGCCAGCAGCTTGGGGACAGGAAAACTGTTTTTT; CDR3: CASSLGTGKLFF
size: once; J: TRBJ1-6; V: TRBV7-2; D: -; DNA: TGTGCCAGCAGAACACCGGGCCCCAGGGGTAAGTCACCCCTCCACTTT; CDR3: CASRTPGPRGKSPLHF
size: many; J: TRBJ2-3; V: TRBV7-2; D: -; DNA: TGTGCCAGCAGCTTTTGGACTTATAGCACAGATACGCAGTATTTT; CDR3: CASSFWTYSTDTQYF
size: many; J: TRBJ1-1; V: TRBV7-6; D: TRBD1; DNA: TGTGCCAGCAGCTCGAAAGACAGGGAGCCTGAAGCTTTCTTT; CDR3: CASSSKDREPEAFF
size: -; J: TRBJ2-7; V: TRBV4-3; D: TRBD2; DNA: TGCGCCAGCGGAGGACTAGCCGCGATGTCCTACGAGCAGTACTTC; CDR3: CASGGLAAMSYEQYF
size: many; J: TRBJ2-2; V: TRBV4-3; D: -; DNA: TGCGCCAGCAGCCAAGCAGGGGCCCACACCGGGGAGCTGTTTTTT; CDR3: CASSQAGAHTGELFF
size: -; J: TRBJ2-1; V: TRBV6-1; D: -; DNA: TGTGCCAGCAGAGTAAGACATGATTCCTACAATGAGCAGTTCTTC; CDR3: CASRVRHDSYNEQFF
size: -; J: TRBJ1-1; V: TRBV10-3; D: TRBD1; DNA: TGTGCCATCAGCCCCCCAACAGGGGGGAACACTGAAGCTTTCTTT; CDR3: CAISPPTGGNTEAFF
size: few; J: TRBJ1-4; V: TRBV20-1; D: -; DNA: TGCAGTGCTCCCGCCCCCCTGTGGCGGGGTGGTCTTTCTGAAAAACTGTTTTTT; CDR3: CSAPAPLWRGGLSEKLFF